The 31 T cell receptor beta chains reported below all come from one sample, sequenced in a study of blood T cell repertoires in COVID-19. Data came from immunoSEQ multiplex PCR; TCRdb stores just in-frame clones and leaves some out. Here the sample spans hundreds of thousands of clones, roughly 88% being singletons. Sequences were obtained from PBMCs or T cells enriched from blood (not recorded which). The receptor source for this set is a middle-aged woman with acute COVID-19.

CDR3 sequence reads: CASSYGGDGGYGYTF. Written as DNA, the CDR3 is TGTGCCAGCAGTTATGGCGGGGATGGAGGGTATGGCTACACCTTC. This chain uses TRBV28 with TRBJ1-2; D ambiguous. CDR1 and CDR2 from the germline V gene are MDHEN and SYDVKM. Between the trimmed V and J ends, which lost 4 bases and 5 bases, there was a span of 17 bases. The CDR3 is 15 amino acids.

The CDR3 spells CASSFQGPEQFF. CDR3 sequence (DNA): TGTGCCAGCAGCTTTCAGGGCCCGGAGCAGTTCTTC. V usage is TRBV3-1 (or the pseudogene TRBV3-2) and J usage is TRBJ2-1, with D possibly being TRBD1 (5 bases). Germline V gene data show CDR1 as LGHDT and CDR2 as YNNKEL (reference sequence). The germline V and J ends were trimmed by 5 bases and 10 bases, with 12 bases remaining between them. The CDR3 has 12 residues.

With regard to this clone: The same CDR3 arises from other DNA sequences in this sample as well. The chain recombines TRBV5-1 with TRBJ2-7; 7 bases line up with TRBD1. The J segment lost 3 bases and the V segment lost 5 bases, leaving 2 bases of the junction unmatched. The CDR3 is 12 residues long. Germline V lookup: CDR1 SGHRS, CDR2 YFSETQ. The CDR3, as DNA: TGCGCCAGCAGTCGGGACAGCTACGAGCAGTACTTC. Translating gives CASSRDSYEQYF.

The CDR3: CASSFLSGTSSYEQYF. The CDR3 nucleotides read TGTGCCAGCAGTTTTCTGTCAGGGACAAGCTCCTACGAGCAGTACTTC. V usage is TRBV28 and J usage is TRBJ2-7; maybe TRBD1 (6 bases). V was trimmed by 3 bases and J by 0 bases, leaving 15 bases between them. Germline V lookup: CDR1 MDHEN, CDR2 SYDVKM. This CDR3 spans 16 amino acids.

This clone was picked up a small number of times. The V and J genes are TRBV4-3 and TRBJ1-2, with 8 bases lining up with TRBD1. This CDR3 has 13 residues. CDR1 is LGHNA, CDR2 YSLEER, per germline. With V trimmed by 3 bases and J by 5 bases, 2 bases remained unmatched. CDR3 coding DNA: TGCGCCAGCAGCCACGGGACAGGATATGGCTACACCTTC. Protein: CASSHGTGYGYTF.

The rearrangement joins TRBV5-1 to TRBJ2-5; D gene ambiguous. The CDR3 totals 14 residues. Germline V gives CDR1 SGHRS, CDR2 YFSETQ. V lost 4 bases and J 1 base, leaving 11 bases between the germline ends. The CDR3: CASSLLSFQETQYF. Written as DNA, the CDR3 is TGCGCCAGCAGCCTGCTATCGTTCCAAGAGACCCAGTACTTC.

The chain is built from TRBV5-1 and TRBJ1-5; D uncertain. Germline V CDR1 and CDR2: SGHRS, YFSETQ. V was clipped by 0 bases and J by 2 bases, with 12 bases between them. The CDR3 has 16 residues. CDR3 sequence: CASSLGVSEGNQPQHF. The CDR3 DNA reads as TGCGCCAGCAGCTTGGGAGTATCGGAGGGCAATCAGCCCCAGCATTTT.

The chain joins TRBV25-1 to TRBJ2-2; 7 bases agree with TRBD1. Trimming at V came to 3 bases and at J to 3 bases, leaving 4 bases not matched to a gene. Germline CDR1 is MGHDK and CDR2 is SYGVNS. This CDR3 is built from 15 residues. The CDR3 here is CASSDSGQDTGELFF. The CDR3 DNA follows: TGTGCCAGCAGTGACTCTGGACAGGACACCGGGGAGCTGTTTTTT.

The chain combines TRBV18 with TRBJ1-5; a possible D gene is TRBD1 (5 bases). This CDR3 has 16 amino acids. The germline gives CDR1 KGHSH, CDR2 LQKENI. V was shortened by 6 bases and J by 1 base, with 16 bases between the two germline ends. The CDR3 spells CASSAGGVNSNQPQHF. For the CDR3, the DNA is TGTGCCAGCTCCGCCGGGGGGGTTAACAGCAATCAGCCCCAGCATTTT.

The chain has TRBV27 and TRBJ1-1, with 9 bases lining up with TRBD1. V trimming: 4 bases; J trimming: 4 bases; junction bases outside the gene matches: 7. Germline V lookup: CDR1 MNHEY, CDR2 SMNVEV (reference sequence). The CDR3 loop spans 15 amino acids. CDR3 amino acids: CASSWETGGGTEAFF. As DNA, the CDR3 is TGTGCCAGCAGTTGGGAGACAGGGGGTGGCACTGAAGCTTTCTTT.

The chain combines TRBV7-9 with TRBJ2-7; 7 positions agree with TRBD2. The CDR3 covers 15 residues. CDR1 is SEHNR, CDR2 FQNEAQ, per germline (reference sequence). The J segment lost 1 base and the V segment lost 5 bases, leaving 8 bases of the junction unmatched. The CDR3 DNA reads TGTGCCAGCAGCACCAGTGGGCGGGAGTCCTACGAGCAGTACGTC. Its translation is CASSTSGRESYEQYV.

This chain joins TRBV7-6 and TRBJ2-5; TRBD2 aligns across 7 bases. CDR1 is SGHVS and CDR2 is FNYEAQ in the germline V gene. This CDR3 has 15 residues. Trimming at V came to 2 bases and at J to 3 bases, leaving 6 bases not matched to a gene. The CDR3 protein is CASSLFAGVEETQYF. As DNA, the CDR3 is TGTGCCAGCAGCTTATTTGCGGGAGTGGAAGAGACCCAGTACTTC.

V and J are TRBV29-1 and TRBJ1-2; 7 bases match TRBD1. CDR1 is SQVTM and CDR2 is ANQGSEA in the germline V gene. The CDR3 covers 15 residues. V shed 6 bases and J 2 bases; nucleotides not matched to a gene: 12. This CDR3 is CSVRVQGFTNYGYTF. CDR3 sequence (DNA): TGCAGCGTCCGTGTACAGGGGTTCACCAACTATGGCTACACCTTC.

The genes are TRBV28 and TRBJ2-5; 8 bases line up with TRBD1. The CDR3 contains 16 residues. V dropped 3 bases and J dropped 1; count of bases not matched to a gene: 7. The germline V gene encodes CDR1 MDHEN and CDR2 SYDVKM. CDR3 nucleotide sequence: TGTGCCAGCAGTTTGACCGGCAGGGGGCCCCAAGAGACCCAGTACTTC. This encodes CASSLTGRGPQETQYF.

The J gene is TRBJ2-5, the V gene TRBV3-1 (or the pseudogene TRBV3-2); D not resolved. The CDR3 loop spans 16 amino acids. Trimming left V 0 bases short and J 1 base short, with 12 bases between. CDR1 is LGHDT, CDR2 YNNKEL, per germline (reference sequence). The CDR3 sequence is CASSQDVGRIQETQYF. CDR3 in DNA: TGTGCCAGCAGCCAAGATGTTGGCAGGATCCAAGAGACCCAGTACTTC.

The chain's CDR3 is CASSQSGLFTGELFF. As DNA, the CDR3 is TGCGCCAGCAGCCAGTCGGGACTATTCACCGGGGAGCTGTTTTTT. V gene TRBV4-3 combines with J gene TRBJ2-2; 7 bases fit TRBD2. The CDR3 loop spans 15 amino acids. Trimming removed 3 bases from V and 4 bases from J; junction bases left unmatched: 5. Germline V gives CDR1 LGHNA, CDR2 YSLEER.

V is TRBV28 and J is TRBJ2-1; TRBD2 aligns across 15 bases. CDR3 length equals 15 residues. The ends lost 2 bases at V and 13 bases at J; junction bases unmatched: 6. The germline CDR1 and CDR2 sequences are MDHEN and SYDVKM. DNA for the CDR3: TGTGCCAGCAGTTTAGGACTAGCGGGAGGGCTGTCCCAGTTCTTC. Amino acid sequence: CASSLGLAGGLSQFF.

The chain links TRBV3-1 (or the pseudogene TRBV3-2) to TRBJ2-4; 12 nucleotides agree with TRBD2. The CDR3 is made up of 16 amino acids. V shed 1 base, J shed 6 bases, and the junction held 4 bases outside the gene matches. CDR1 LGHDT and CDR2 YNNKEL come from the germline V gene (reference sequence). CDR3 sequence (DNA): TGTGCCAGCAGCCAAGGGACTAGCGGGATTAGAAACATTCAGTACTTC. It encodes CASSQGTSGIRNIQYF.

This clone was counted once. The gene calls are TRBV5-1 and TRBJ2-7; D is possibly TRBD1 (6 bases). Germline CDR1 is SGHRS and CDR2 is YFSETQ. The V end lost 4 bases, the J end lost 2 bases, and 10 bases lay between the germline ends. This CDR3 has 13 amino acids. CDR3 sequence reads: CASSIGQTYEQYF. The CDR3 coding sequence is TGCGCCAGCAGCATAGGACAGACCTACGAGCAGTACTTC. Drawing the rest from reference TRBV5-1 and TRBJ2-7, the complete variable domain is KAGVTQTPRYLIKTRGQQVTLSCSPISGHRSVSWYQQTPGQGLQFLFEYFSETQRNKGNFPGRFSGRQFSNSRSEMNVSTLELGDSALYLCASSIGQTYEQYFGPGTRLTVT.

The gene calls are TRBV24-1 and TRBJ2-5; 8 bases map to TRBD1. With V trimmed by 2 bases and J by 5 bases, 3 bases remained unmatched. CDR1 is KGHDR, CDR2 SFDVKD, per germline. This CDR3 is 14 amino acids long. Written as DNA, the CDR3 is TGTGCCACCAGTGATTGGCAGGGGGCGGAGACCCAGTACTTC. As protein: CATSDWQGAETQYF.

The gene calls are TRBV4-1 and TRBJ2-7; 9 positions agree with TRBD1. V lost 1 base, J lost 7 bases, and 8 bases stayed unmatched. Germline V lookup: CDR1 MGHRA, CDR2 YSYEKL. This CDR3 has 15 residues. CDR3 protein: CASSQGGQGPGEQYF. The CDR3 DNA follows: TGCGCCAGCAGCCAAGGGGGACAGGGACCGGGGGAGCAGTACTTC.

The chain links TRBV5-1 to TRBJ1-2, with a tentative D call TRBD1 (6 bases). The CDR3 totals 14 residues. Trimming removed 4 bases from V and 1 base from J, with 11 bases in between. From germline, CDR1 is SGHRS and CDR2 YFSETQ. The CDR3 region is CASSPRTDNYGYTF. CDR3 nucleotides: TGCGCCAGCAGCCCCAGGACAGATAACTATGGCTACACCTTC.

This rearrangement joins TRBV3-1 (or the pseudogene TRBV3-2) to TRBJ1-4, with D perhaps TRBD1 (5 bases). This CDR3 region has 12 residues. CDR1 LGHDT and CDR2 YNNKEL come from the germline V gene (reference sequence). Deletions cut 8 bases from V and 15 bases from J, with 19 bases between. The CDR3 nucleotides read TGTGCCAGCGCCGAGAAGGGGCAGAACATGTTTTTT. Its protein is CASAEKGQNMFF.

The chain joins TRBV4-2 to TRBJ2-7; 11 positions match TRBD2. V shed 2 bases, J shed 0 bases, and the junction held 0 bases outside the gene matches. Germline CDR1 and CDR2: LGHNA and YNFKEQ. This CDR3 is 15 amino acids long. The CDR3 nucleotides are TGTGCCAGCAGCCAAACTAGCGGGAGCTCCTACGAGCAGTACTTC. Protein sequence: CASSQTSGSSYEQYF.

The J gene is TRBJ2-1, the V gene TRBV2; 12 nucleotides align to TRBD2. V lost 6 bases to trimming and J lost 4 bases; unmatched junction nucleotides: 4. Germline V gives CDR1 SNHLY, CDR2 FYNNEI. The CDR3 has 15 amino acids. CDR3 in DNA: TGTGCCAGCAGCGCTGGGACTAGCGGGTACAATGAGCAGTTCTTC. Translating it yields CASSAGTSGYNEQFF.

The chain joins TRBV18 to TRBJ1-1, with 8 nucleotides matching TRBD1. The CDR3 loop spans 16 amino acids. Trimming took 2 bases from V and 2 from J; bases not matched to a gene: 7. Germline V gene data show CDR1 as KGHSH and CDR2 as LQKENI. The CDR3 loop is CASSPMEGQGNTEAFF. Written as DNA, the CDR3 is TGTGCCAGCTCACCAATGGAAGGACAGGGAAACACTGAAGCTTTCTTT.

V usage is TRBV19 and J usage is TRBJ2-1; D possibly corresponds to TRBD2 (6 bases). V was pared by 2 bases and J by 4 bases, with 12 bases between. CDR3 length: 15 amino acids. The germline V gene encodes CDR1 LNHDA and CDR2 SQIVND (reference sequence). CDR3 bases: TGTGCCAGTAGTATATTGGAGGGCTCTTACAATGAGCAGTTCTTC. It is translated as CASSILEGSYNEQFF.

This clone has only one observation. The chain recombines TRBV14 with TRBJ1-2; D is undetermined. V was pared by 1 base and J by 4 bases, with 7 bases between. CDR1 is SGHDN and CDR2 is FVKESK in the germline V gene. The length of the CDR3 is 13 residues. This CDR3 reads CASSQVYSYGYTF. CDR3 nucleotide sequence: TGTGCCAGCAGCCAAGTATACAGCTATGGCTACACCTTC.

This chain uses TRBV7-9 with TRBJ2-2, with 11 bases identical to TRBD2. V lost 8 bases and J lost 6; bases outside the gene matches: 8. The length of the CDR3 is 15 residues. Germline lookup yields CDR1 SEHNR and CDR2 FQNEAQ (reference sequence). The DNA for the CDR3 is TGTGCCAGCGGACCTAGCGGGAGGTCTTCCGGGGAGCTGTTTTTT. Its protein is CASGPSGRSSGELFF.

Regarding this clone: Different DNA sequences within this sample yield the same CDR3. The V gene is TRBV6-5, the J gene TRBJ1-1; D is unresolved. Trimming pared 7 bases from V and 2 bases from J, leaving 14 bases between. Per germline, CDR1 MNHEY and CDR2 SVGAGI. The CDR3 runs 14 residues. This CDR3 reads CASTLRGGNTEAFF. The CDR3 region has the DNA TGTGCCAGCACCCTCCGGGGTGGTAACACTGAAGCTTTCTTT.

The chain uses TRBV6-1 and TRBJ1-2; D is perhaps TRBD1 (5 bases). The germline gives CDR1 MNHNS, CDR2 SASEGT. This CDR3 comprises 14 residues. Trimming left V 2 bases short and J 7 bases short, with 14 bases between. The CDR3 coding sequence is TGTGCCAGCAGTGAAAGGCTAGGGGTTGGTGGCTACACCTTC. It encodes CASSERLGVGGYTF.